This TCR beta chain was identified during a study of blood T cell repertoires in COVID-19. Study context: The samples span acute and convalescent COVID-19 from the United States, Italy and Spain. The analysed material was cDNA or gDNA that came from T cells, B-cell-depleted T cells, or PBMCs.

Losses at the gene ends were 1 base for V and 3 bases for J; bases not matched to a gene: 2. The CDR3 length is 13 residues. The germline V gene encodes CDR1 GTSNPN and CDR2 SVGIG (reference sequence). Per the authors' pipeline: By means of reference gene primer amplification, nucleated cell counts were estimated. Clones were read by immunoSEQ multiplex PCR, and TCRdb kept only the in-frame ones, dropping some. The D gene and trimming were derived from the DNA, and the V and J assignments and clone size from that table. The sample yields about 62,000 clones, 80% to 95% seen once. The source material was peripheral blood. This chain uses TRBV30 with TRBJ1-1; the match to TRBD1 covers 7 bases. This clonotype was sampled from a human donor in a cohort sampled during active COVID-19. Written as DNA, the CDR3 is TGTGCCTGGAGTGGACAGGGTTACACTGAAGCTTTCTTT. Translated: CAWSGQGYTEAFF.